The source of this T cell receptor beta chain is a study of cytomegalovirus exposure and HLA in healthy donors. Study conclusions and caveats: Published work reported that the classifier diagnosed cytomegalovirus status with high specificity and sensitivity.

In germline, CDR1 is MNHEY, CDR2 SMNVEV (reference sequence). With 5 bases clipped from V and 3 bases from J, the junction kept 4 bases outside the gene matches. This CDR3 comprises 14 residues. The PCR used 60 Vbeta and 13 Jbeta primers. Clones were sequenced by immunoSEQ multiplex PCR, and TCRdb holds only the in-frame ones, with some missing. The sample has about 43,000 clones; 77% are singletons. Comment on this clone: The antigen remains unidentified.

The sequenced sample was PBMCs. This rearrangement joins TRBV27 to TRBJ2-1, with TRBD2 identical over 7 bases. This receptor was identified in a man aged 25 to 40 in good health and CMV-seronegative. For the CDR3, the DNA is TGTGCCAGCAGTGGGCTAGCGGTCTACAATGAGCAGTTCTTC. Residues: CASSGLAVYNEQFF.